This passage covers 13 T cell receptor beta chains from one sample sequenced in a study of T-cell reconstitution after alpha-beta-depleted transplantation in children. A TCRbeta library incorporating unique molecular identifiers was prepared. TCRdb re-derived calls from the PCR reads in MiXCR, one entry per CDR3 protein. The sample has around 800,000 distinct CDR3 sequences, about 16% seen once. This specimen was PBMCs, mostly from graft donor cells, taken 360 days after TCRalphabeta/CD19-depleted stem cell transplant. The receptors come from a male patient younger than 18 who had a stem cell transplant for acute lymphoblastic leukemia, so the T cells may come from the graft donor.

The V gene is TRBV7-9, the J gene TRBJ2-7; D gene unclear. The CDR3 has 15 amino acids. With 1 base removed from V and 1 base from J, the gap between germline ends came to 11 bases. From germline, CDR1 is SEHNR and CDR2 FQNEAQ (reference sequence). CDR3 sequence (DNA): TGTGCCAGCAGCTTAGTACAAAGGGATTCCTACGAGCAGTACTTC. It yields the protein CASSLVQRDSYEQYF. Full variable domain (remainder filled in from reference TRBV7-9 and TRBJ2-7): DTGVSQNPRHKITKRGQNVTFRCDPISEHNRLYWYRQTLGQGPEFLTYFQNEAQLEKSRLLSDRFSAERPKGSFSTLEIQRTEQGDSAMYLCASSLVQRDSYEQYFGPGTRLTVT.

This clonotype was detected ten times or more. The V call is TRBV5-1, the J call TRBJ2-1; 8 nucleotides align to TRBD2. The CDR3 has 16 amino acids. V shed 0 bases, J shed 10 bases, and the junction held 12 bases outside the gene matches. Germline V gene lookup returns CDR1 SGHRS and CDR2 YFSETQ. The CDR3 nucleotides are TGCGCCAGCAGCTTGGGAGGGCATAGCGGGACTGGAGAGCAGTTCTTC. As protein: CASSLGGHSGTGEQFF.

The rearrangement uses TRBV3-1 and TRBJ2-7, with unresolved D. The CDR3 sequence is 15 residues long. V dropped 4 bases and J dropped 7 bases, with 20 bases sitting between them. Germline assignment: CDR1 LGHDT and CDR2 YNNKEL (reference sequence). The chain's CDR3 is CASSLAYGGLLEQYF. In DNA form, the CDR3 reads TGTGCCAGCAGCCTCGCCTACGGCGGCCTTTTAGAGCAGTACTTC.

This clonotype was detected only a few times. This chain connects TRBV14 to TRBJ2-3; D gene unclear. Germline V CDR1 and CDR2: SGHDN, FVKESK. Trimming took 4 bases from V and 0 from J, leaving 14 bases between them. This CDR3 is built from 16 residues. CDR3 DNA sequence: TGTGCCAGCAGCCTCGTCTGGGGTCCTAGCACAGATACGCAGTATTTT. It translates to CASSLVWGPSTDTQYF.

The rearrangement joins TRBV12-3 or TRBV12-4 to TRBJ2-3, with D unclear. V lost 4 bases to trimming and J lost 4 bases, with 12 bases between them. This CDR3 region has 14 residues. CDR3 in DNA: TGTGCCAGCAGTTCGTGGTCCCCTTCAGATACGCAGTATTTT. It codes for CASSSWSPSDTQYF.

This clonotype was counted only a few times. This sequence joins TRBV5-1 and TRBJ1-6, with 7 bases identical to TRBD1. The germline gives CDR1 SGHRS, CDR2 YFSETQ. The CDR3 sequence is 14 residues long. V gave up 2 bases and J gave up 7 bases; unmatched junction bases: 3. Written as DNA, the CDR3 is TGCGCCAGCAGCTTCGGGACAGAGAATTCACCCCTCCACTTT. Translating gives CASSFGTENSPLHF.

This clonotype was counted at least ten times. The rearrangement links TRBV5-6 to TRBJ2-6; tentative D call: TRBD1 (5 bases). Germline CDR1 is SGHDT and CDR2 is YYEEEE. Between the trimmed V and J ends, which lost 4 bases and 0 bases, there was a span of 11 bases. The CDR3 runs 16 residues. CDR3 coding DNA: TGTGCCAGCAGCCCCACCAGGGACTCTGGGGCCAACGTCCTGACTTTC. This sequence encodes CASSPTRDSGANVLTF.

V is TRBV4-1 and J is TRBJ2-4, with a possible D match to TRBD1 (6 bases). The germline gives CDR1 MGHRA, CDR2 YSYEKL. The germline V and J ends were trimmed by 0 bases and 5 bases, with 8 bases remaining between them. CDR3 size: 14 residues. CDR3 loop: CASSQEGGENIQYF. In DNA, the CDR3 is TGCGCCAGCAGCCAAGAAGGGGGTGAAAACATTCAGTACTTC.

In this sample, this clonotype turned up many times. Sequence at one end of the junction differs from germline and may be a read error. CDR3 amino acids: CASSPPTDTQYF. The CDR3 DNA reads TGCGCCAGCAGCCCCCCCACAGATACGCAGTATTTT. The chain employs TRBV18 and TRBJ2-3; D gene ambiguous. The length of the CDR3 is 12 residues. The germline CDR1 and CDR2 sequences are KGHSH and LQKENI.

This clonotype showed up just a few times. The V and J genes are TRBV4-1 and TRBJ1-6; D possibly corresponds to TRBD1 (5 bases). Germline lookup yields CDR1 MGHRA and CDR2 YSYEKL. Trimming took 0 bases from V and 2 from J, leaving 11 bases between them. The CDR3 length is 17 residues. Here the CDR3 reads CASSQDRGVAYNSPLHF. In DNA form, the CDR3 reads TGCGCCAGCAGCCAAGATAGAGGGGTTGCCTATAATTCACCCCTCCACTTT.

This clonotype showed up just a few times. The rearrangement links TRBV12-3 or TRBV12-4 to TRBJ1-6; TRBD1 matches 8 bases. With V trimmed by 5 bases and J by 7 bases, 7 bases remained unmatched. The CDR3 covers 15 residues. CDR3 DNA sequence: TGTGCCAGCAGTGTCGACAGGGGCCTGAATTCACCCCTCCACTTT. The encoded protein is CASSVDRGLNSPLHF.

The chain combines TRBV5-1 with TRBJ2-1; D gene unclear. The CDR3 totals 14 residues. Germline-derived CDR1 and CDR2 are SGHRS and YFSETQ. Trimming removed 4 bases from V and 7 bases from J, with 15 bases in between. This chain's CDR3 is CASSRDGLENEQFF. CDR3 in DNA: TGCGCCAGCAGCCGTGACGGCCTTGAAAATGAGCAGTTCTTC. Full variable domain (remainder filled in from reference TRBV5-1 and TRBJ2-1): KAGVTQTPRYLIKTRGQQVTLSCSPISGHRSVSWYQQTPGQGLQFLFEYFSETQRNKGNFPGRFSGRQFSNSRSEMNVSTLELGDSALYLCASSRDGLENEQFFGPGTRLTVL.

This clonotype was picked up a small number of times. The V call is TRBV27, the J call TRBJ2-5; D is ambiguous. V was pared by 7 bases and J by 0 bases, with 9 bases between. CDR1 and CDR2 (germline): MNHEY, SMNVEV (reference sequence). This CDR3 has 13 residues. The CDR3 sequence is CASMKLNQETQYF. DNA for the CDR3: TGTGCCAGCATGAAACTGAACCAAGAGACCCAGTACTTC.